This T cell receptor beta chain was recovered during a study of cytomegalovirus exposure and HLA in healthy donors. The PCR had 60 Vbeta and 13 Jbeta primers. Generated by immunoSEQ multiplex PCR, the TCRdb table keeps only in-frame clones and is missing some. The table includes approximately 260,000 clones, approximately 84% detected once. This CDR3 is 13 amino acids long. CDR1 and CDR2 from the germline V gene are ENHRY and SYGVKD. With 4 bases removed from V and 4 bases from J, the gap between germline ends came to 10 bases. The rearrangement joins TRBV10-3 to TRBJ1-2; TRBD1 might be the D (5 bases). The TCR comes from a woman in her thirties or forties in good health and CMV-seropositive. The specimen was PBMCs. CDR3 protein: CAISGGSLYGYTF. CDR3 in DNA: TGTGCCATCAGTGGGGGCAGTCTCTATGGCTACACCTTC.